This T cell receptor beta chain was identified during a study of blood T cell repertoires in COVID-19. Overall study context: Some COVID-19 samples were acute and others convalescent; all came from the United States, Italy and Spain.

The CDR3 has 16 amino acids. CDR1 WSHSY and CDR2 SAAADI come from the germline V gene. Trimming cost V 4 bases and J 2 bases; bases outside gene matches: 4. Individuals aged roughly 18 to 95 years were recruited from roughly 23 US areas. Authors' analysis steps: Reference gene primer amplification in the assay estimated nucleated cell counts. Sequencing was performed with immunoSEQ multiplex PCR; in TCRdb, only in-frame clones are kept and a portion is missing. V and J calls and clone size are those listed in that table; D and trimming were worked out from the DNA. The data show under 300,000 clones, 70% to 90% seen once.

The V gene is TRBV10-2, the J gene TRBJ2-7; the match to TRBD2 covers 14 bases. This clonotype was obtained from a woman aged 25 to 45 who had recovered from COVID-19. Input material: PBMCs or T cells enriched from blood (not recorded which). The chain's CDR3 is CASSGRLAGGPYEQYF. The CDR3, as DNA: TGCGCCAGCAGTGGCCGACTAGCGGGAGGGCCCTACGAGCAGTACTTC.